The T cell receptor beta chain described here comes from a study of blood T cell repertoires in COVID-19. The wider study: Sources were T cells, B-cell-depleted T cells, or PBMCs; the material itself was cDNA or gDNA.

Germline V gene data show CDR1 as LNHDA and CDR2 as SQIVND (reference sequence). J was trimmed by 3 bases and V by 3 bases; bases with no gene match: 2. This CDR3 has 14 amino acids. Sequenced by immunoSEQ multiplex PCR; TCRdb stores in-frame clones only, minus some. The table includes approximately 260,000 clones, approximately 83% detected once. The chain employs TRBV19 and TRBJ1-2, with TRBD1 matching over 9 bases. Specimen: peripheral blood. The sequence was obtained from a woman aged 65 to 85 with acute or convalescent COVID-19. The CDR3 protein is CASSMDRGHYGYTF. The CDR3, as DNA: TGTGCCAGTAGTATGGACAGGGGACACTATGGCTACACCTTC.